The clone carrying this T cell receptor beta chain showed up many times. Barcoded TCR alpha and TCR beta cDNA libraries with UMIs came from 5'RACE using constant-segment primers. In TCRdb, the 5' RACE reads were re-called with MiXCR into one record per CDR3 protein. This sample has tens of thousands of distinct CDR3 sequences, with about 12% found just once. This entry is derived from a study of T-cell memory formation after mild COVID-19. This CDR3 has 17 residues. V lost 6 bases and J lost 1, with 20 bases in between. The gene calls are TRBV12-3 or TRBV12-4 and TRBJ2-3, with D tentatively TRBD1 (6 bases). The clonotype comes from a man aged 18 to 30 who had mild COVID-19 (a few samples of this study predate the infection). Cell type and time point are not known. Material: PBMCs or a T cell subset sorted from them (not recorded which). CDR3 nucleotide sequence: TGTGCCAGCAGCCCCAGCAGTAAGGGGGTCGGCACAGATACGCAGTATTTT. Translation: CASSPSSKGVGTDTQYF.